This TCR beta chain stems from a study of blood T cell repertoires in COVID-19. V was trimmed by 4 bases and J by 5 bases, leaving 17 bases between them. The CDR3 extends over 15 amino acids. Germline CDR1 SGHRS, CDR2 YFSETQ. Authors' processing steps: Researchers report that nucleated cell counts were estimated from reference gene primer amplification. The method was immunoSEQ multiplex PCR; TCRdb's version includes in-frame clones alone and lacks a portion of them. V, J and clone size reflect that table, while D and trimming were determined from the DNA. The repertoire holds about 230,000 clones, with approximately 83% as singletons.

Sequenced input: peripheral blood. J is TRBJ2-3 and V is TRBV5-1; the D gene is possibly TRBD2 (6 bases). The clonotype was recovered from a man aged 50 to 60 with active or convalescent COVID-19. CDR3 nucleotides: TGCGCCAGCAGCCTGCCGGGACTTCCACAAGATACGCAGTATTTT. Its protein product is CASSLPGLPQDTQYF.